The T cell receptor beta chain under discussion was sequenced for a study of blood T cell repertoires in COVID-19. Germline V gives CDR1 SGHRS, CDR2 YFSETQ. This CDR3 spans 17 amino acids. With V trimmed by 0 bases and J by 1 base, 6 bases remained unmatched. Assay used: immunoSEQ multiplex PCR; TCRdb lists only in-frame clones, some missing. The sample holds about 300,000 clones, approximately 88% seen once. The receptor was isolated from a human donor with COVID-19, enrolled during active disease. The donor label of this sample is uncertain. The rearrangement joins TRBV5-1 to TRBJ2-1, with 8 positions matching TRBD2. The specimen was peripheral blood. CDR3 bases: TGCGCCAGCAGCTTGGTGGTCGGGAGGGGGTCCTACAATGAGCAGTTCTTC. This codes for CASSLVVGRGSYNEQFF.